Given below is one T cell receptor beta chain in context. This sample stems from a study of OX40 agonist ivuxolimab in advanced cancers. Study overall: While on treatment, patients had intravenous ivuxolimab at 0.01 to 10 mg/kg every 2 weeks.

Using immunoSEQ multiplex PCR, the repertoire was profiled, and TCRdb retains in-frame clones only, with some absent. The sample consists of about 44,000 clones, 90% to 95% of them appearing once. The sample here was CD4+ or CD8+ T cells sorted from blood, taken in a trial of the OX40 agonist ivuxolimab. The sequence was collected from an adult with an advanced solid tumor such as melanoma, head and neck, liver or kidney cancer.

CDR3 coding DNA: TGCGCCAGCAGCCAAGGCCCAGGGGTTATGTACACTGAAGCTTTCTTT. Translating it yields CASSQGPGVMYTEAFF. The chain couples TRBV4-1 to TRBJ1-1; tentatively, D is TRBD1 (6 bases). The V end lost 1 base, the J end lost 3 bases, and 15 bases lay between the germline ends. The germline gives CDR1 MGHRA, CDR2 YSYEKL. CDR3 length: 16 amino acids.